The 24 T cell receptor beta chains reported below all come from one sample, sequenced in a study of blood T cell repertoires in COVID-19. Clones were read by immunoSEQ multiplex PCR, and TCRdb kept only the in-frame ones, dropping some. The repertoire holds about 200,000 clones, around 76% seen once, with about a sixth in the top ten. Sequencing was carried out using PBMCs or T cells enriched from blood (not recorded which). These receptors came from a woman in her 50s with acute COVID-19.

The chain is built from TRBV28 and TRBJ1-2; D remains unclear. The CDR3 length is 12 residues. Trimming took 3 bases from V and 4 from J, leaving 6 bases between them. Germline lookup yields CDR1 MDHEN and CDR2 SYDVKM. This CDR3 is CASSLRFYGYTF. In DNA form, the CDR3 reads TGTGCCAGCAGTTTGAGGTTCTATGGCTACACCTTC.

Regarding this clone: Because the CDR3's place on the DNA is in doubt, the DNA is left out and the CDR3 is given as listed by TCRdb. This chain connects TRBV4-1 to TRBJ1-6; the D call in the table, TRBD1, was not verified against the DNA. In germline, CDR1 is MGHRA, CDR2 YSYEKL. The CDR3 region is 15 residues in length, termini included. The CDR3 spells CASSQDFGSGRHLHF.

This chain connects TRBV7-8 to TRBJ1-2, with D perhaps TRBD1 (5 bases). V gave up 5 bases and J gave up 6 bases, with 13 bases separating them. The germline V gene has CDR1 SGHVS and CDR2 FQNEAQ. The CDR3 has 13 amino acids. CDR3: CASSPGQGNGYTF. The CDR3 DNA reads as TGTGCCAGCAGCCCTGGGCAGGGTAATGGCTACACCTTC.

V usage is TRBV6-5 and J usage is TRBJ2-6, with unresolved D. Trimming left V 3 bases short and J 0 bases short, with 6 bases between. Germline V gene data show CDR1 as MNHEY and CDR2 as SVGAGI. The CDR3 totals 15 residues. The CDR3 coding sequence is TGTGCCAGCAGTTATTCTTTCTCTGGGGCCAACGTCCTGACTTTC. It codes for CASSYSFSGANVLTF.

Written as DNA, the CDR3 is TGTGCCAGCACCCTTGGATCGGGGGGCTGGGGAGATACGCAGTATTTT. It translates to CASTLGSGGWGDTQYF. The V and J genes are TRBV28 and TRBJ2-3, with D tentatively TRBD2 (7 bases). The germline V and J ends were trimmed by 7 bases and 5 bases, with 22 bases remaining between them. From germline, CDR1 is MDHEN and CDR2 SYDVKM. This CDR3 region has 16 residues.

The chain links TRBV12-3 or TRBV12-4 to TRBJ1-2; maybe TRBD1 (5 bases). V was shortened by 8 bases and J by 4 bases, with 14 bases between the two germline ends. CDR3 length: 13 residues. CDR3 sequence reads: CASHGGGLYGYTF. CDR3 sequence (DNA): TGTGCCAGCCACGGGGGGGGACTCTATGGCTACACCTTC.

The genes are TRBV18 and TRBJ2-5, with TRBD2 as a possible D gene (6 bases). V dropped 6 bases and J dropped 2 bases, with 10 bases sitting between them. Germline lookup yields CDR1 KGHSH and CDR2 LQKENI. The CDR3 spans 13 residues. As DNA, the CDR3 is TGTGCCAGCTCCAGCGGACTACAAGAGACCCAGTACTTC. Amino acids: CASSSGLQETQYF.

The chain carries TRBV7-9 and TRBJ1-2, with TRBD1 matching 7 bases. Looked up from germline, CDR1 is SEHNR and CDR2 is FQNEAQ (reference sequence). V shed 4 bases, J shed 8 bases, and the junction held 13 bases outside the gene matches. This CDR3 is 15 amino acids long. CDR3 loop: CASSYLDRSMRGYTF. The CDR3 nucleotides read TGTGCCAGCAGCTACTTGGACAGGTCGATGAGGGGCTACACCTTC.

The chain combines TRBV6-5 with TRBJ2-1, with D possibly being TRBD1 (5 bases). This CDR3 spans 16 amino acids. Trimming stripped 2 bases from V and 5 bases from J, with 16 bases between. The V gene's germline CDR1 is MNHEY and CDR2 SVGAGI. CDR3 loop: CASSYPWGQQDNEQFF. DNA of the CDR3: TGTGCCAGCAGTTACCCGTGGGGCCAACAGGACAATGAGCAGTTCTTC.

V usage is TRBV29-1 and J usage is TRBJ2-1; D perhaps matches TRBD2 (7 bases). The CDR3 is 14 residues long. The germline V and J ends were trimmed by 4 bases and 2 bases, with 12 bases remaining between them. Germline CDR1 and CDR2: SQVTM and ANQGSEA. The CDR3 protein is CSVGRGDTYNEQFF. DNA of the CDR3: TGCAGCGTTGGCCGGGGGGACACCTACAATGAGCAGTTCTTC.

The CDR3, as DNA: TGCGCCAGCAGGCCAACAGGGGGAAACGAGCAGTTCTTC. Its protein product is CASRPTGGNEQFF. The chain has TRBV5-1 and TRBJ2-1; 8 positions match TRBD1. This CDR3 is built from 13 residues. From germline, CDR1 is SGHRS and CDR2 YFSETQ. With 5 bases clipped from V and 10 bases from J, the junction kept 8 bases outside the gene matches.

CDR3 bases: TGTGCCAGCAGGACAAGACACATGAGCTCCTACAATGAGCAGTTCTTC. Translated: CASRTRHMSSYNEQFF. The gene calls are TRBV28 and TRBJ2-1; no definite D call. The germline CDR1 and CDR2 sequences are MDHEN and SYDVKM. The CDR3 has 16 residues. The V and J ends lost 6 bases and 0 bases respectively, with 15 bases between them.

The CDR3 bases are TGTGCCAGTAGTATTAACTGGCAGGATCAGCCCCAGCATTTT. Encoded protein: CASSINWQDQPQHF. The genes are TRBV19 and TRBJ1-5; no clear D gene. The CDR3 loop spans 14 amino acids. In germline, CDR1 is LNHDA, CDR2 SQIVND (reference sequence). V was shortened by 3 bases and J by 5 bases, with 11 bases between the two germline ends.

The V gene is TRBV7-2, the J gene TRBJ2-3; weak D call: TRBD2 (7 bases). CDR3 length: 16 residues. Trimming stripped 4 bases from V and 2 bases from J, with 16 bases between. The V gene's germline CDR1 is SGHTA and CDR2 FQGNSA. CDR3 nucleotides: TGTGCCAGCAGCTATAGGGGGGGGCCCTCCACAGATACGCAGTATTTT. Its translation: CASSYRGGPSTDTQYF.

The genes are TRBV5-1 and TRBJ2-2; TRBD1 aligns across 8 bases. Trimming took 4 bases from V and 5 from J; bases not matched to a gene: 16. The CDR3 length is 18 residues. CDR1 SGHRS and CDR2 YFSETQ come from the germline V gene. CDR3 residues: CASSNDRGSVPRTGELFF. The CDR3 nucleotides read TGCGCCAGCAGCAATGACAGGGGTAGTGTTCCGAGGACCGGGGAGCTGTTTTTT.

This chain joins TRBV6-5 and TRBJ2-1; TRBD1 matches at 7 bases. The V and J ends lost 9 bases and 7 bases, in that order; junction bases with no gene match: 12. CDR3 size: 14 residues. Germline V gene data show CDR1 as MNHEY and CDR2 as SVGAGI. The DNA for the CDR3 is TGTGCCAGTGAGGTGGGACAGCAAAGAAATGAGCAGTTCTTC. Protein sequence: CASEVGQQRNEQFF.

By share of the sample, this clone is medium-sized. The V gene is TRBV4-3, the J gene TRBJ1-2; no firm D call. V was clipped by 0 bases and J by 8 bases, with 13 bases between them. This CDR3 contains 14 residues. Germline lookup yields CDR1 LGHNA and CDR2 YSLEER. The CDR3 DNA is TGCGCCAGCAGCCAAGAAGAGGGTGTGGACGGCTACACCTTC. It translates to CASSQEEGVDGYTF.

The chain is built from TRBV3-1 (or the pseudogene TRBV3-2) and TRBJ1-2, with 9 bases identical to TRBD1. V lost 4 bases, J lost 7 bases, and 10 bases stayed unmatched. Germline assignment: CDR1 LGHDT and CDR2 YNNKEL (reference sequence). This CDR3 is built from 15 residues. Here the CDR3 reads CASSLTGTGIRGYTF. As DNA, the CDR3 is TGTGCCAGCAGCCTAACCGGGACAGGGATTCGTGGCTACACCTTC.

V usage is TRBV9 and J usage is TRBJ2-2, with 9 bases fitting TRBD2. V trimming: 3 bases; J trimming: 1 base; junction bases outside the gene matches: 4. Germline V gene data show CDR1 as SGDLS and CDR2 as YYNGEE. This CDR3 region has 16 residues. CDR3 in amino acids: CASSALAGLNTGELFF. The CDR3 bases are TGTGCCAGCAGCGCTCTAGCGGGGCTGAACACCGGGGAGCTGTTTTTT.

The V call is TRBV5-8, the J call TRBJ1-1; D remains ambiguous. Germline assignment: CDR1 SGHTS and CDR2 YDEGEE. Trimming left V 5 bases short and J 2 bases short, with 10 bases between. The CDR3 runs to 13 residues. The DNA for the CDR3 is TGTGCCAGCAGTCATACAGCTAACACTGAAGCTTTCTTT. Translating gives CASSHTANTEAFF.

This clone appeared a few times. The J gene is TRBJ2-2, the V gene TRBV3-1 (or the pseudogene TRBV3-2); possible D gene TRBD1, 5 bases. CDR3 length: 15 residues. Germline CDR1 LGHDT, CDR2 YNNKEL (reference sequence). V was trimmed by 1 base and J by 4 bases, leaving 10 bases between them. In nucleotides, the CDR3 is TGTGCCAGCAGCCAAGTCCAGGGTCGCACCGGGGAGCTGTTTTTT. It encodes CASSQVQGRTGELFF.

V and J are TRBV13 and TRBJ2-5, with D tentatively TRBD2 (8 bases). The V gene lost 7 bases and the J gene lost 3 bases, with 24 bases spanning the gap. The CDR3 extends over 17 amino acids. Germline loops: CDR1 PRHDT, CDR2 FYEKMQ (reference sequence). The CDR3 spells CASIPQGVAGLKETQYF. The CDR3 DNA is TGTGCCAGCATCCCCCAGGGGGTAGCGGGGCTCAAAGAGACCCAGTACTTC.

This clone has a single count. The gene calls are TRBV28 and TRBJ1-5, with 10 positions matching TRBD1. The V segment lost 7 bases and the J segment 5 bases; nucleotides outside the gene matches: 8. This CDR3 has 15 residues. Germline CDR1 and CDR2: MDHEN and SYDVKM. The CDR3 DNA is TGTGCCAGCATGCCCGGGACAGGGGTTTATCAGCCCCAGCATTTT. It translates to CASMPGTGVYQPQHF.

The chain joins TRBV28 to TRBJ2-3; 9 bases are a match to TRBD1. The CDR3 totals 15 residues. Germline CDR1 reads MDHEN; CDR2 reads SYDVKM. With 6 bases clipped from V and 4 bases from J, the junction kept 8 bases outside the gene matches. DNA of the CDR3: TGTGCCAGCAGCCCAGACAGGGGGGAGGCAGATACGCAGTATTTT. As protein: CASSPDRGEADTQYF.